This T cell receptor (beta chain) was recorded in a study of blood T cell repertoires in COVID-19 (dated by TCRdb to about 2020). Some background on the complete study: Collaborator samples came from the United States, Italy and Spain and covered acute and convalescent phases of COVID-19. The repertoires were made available in a free public database intended to serve as a resource for research on the immune response to SARS-CoV-2. Samples came from the ongoing ImmuneRACE study (first 160 participants) plus 1,254 subjects from 6 global collaborators. Deeply sampled blood TCRbeta repertoires from subjects exposed to, actively infected with, or recovered from COVID-19 were included in the dataset. The material from the prospective study consisted of cDNA or gDNA derived from T cells, B-cell-depleted T cells, or PBMCs. Where HLA class I and class II types were available, the types were taken from metadata supplied by the sample provider, not from assay-based typing. Sample metadata almost always included a de-identified subject ID, COVID-19 status, age in years and sex.

TCRbeta CDR3 regions were amplified from genomic DNA using the immunoSEQ Assay, a bias-controlled multiplex PCR. In the original analysis: The number of nucleated cells in each sample was estimated from the amplification of reference gene primers within the assay. Sequence reads were collapsed and filtered to measure the absolute abundance of every unique TCRbeta CDR3 rearrangement. For each sample, productive Simpson clonality was calculated as the square root of Simpson's diversity index across productive rearrangements. TCRdb obtained this table from immuneACCESS and retained in-frame rearrangements with V and J assigned. These tables miss some clones; where compared with another copy, unresolved V genes account for less than half of the shortfall, and the remainder is unexplained. The V and J calls and clone size were taken over from that table, and D and trimming were inferred from the DNA. This sample holds 290,000 or so clones; roughly 87% were observed only once. Clones ranked in the top ten supply roughly 2% of the sample.

Remarks on this clone: Its antigen is not yet known. No clone much larger than this one lies a single base away; base qualities are absent.

Each collaborating institution followed its own protocols to collect whole blood in K2EDTA tubes. Collaborator samples were shipped for TCRbeta analysis as frozen whole blood, isolated PBMCs, or DNA extracted from either sample type. The CDR3 holds 16 amino acids from the cysteine to the phenylalanine. Only the CDR3 DNA stays, 48 bases, in frame from base 1. CDR1 and CDR2 are read off the germline V gene as SGHDT and YYEEEE. The V and J ends are trimmed by 4 bases and 3 bases, leaving 17 bases between them. Summary of the overall study and its limitations: The quantity of clinical and demographic metadata differed by source and by participant and was supplied without curation.

The rearrangement combines TRBV5-6 with TRBJ1-5, and possibly TRBD1, on 5 matching bases. Sequenced material: peripheral blood. The sequence derives from a man aged 18 to 30 with active or convalescent COVID-19. The CDR3 sequence is CASSKTAGWANQPQHF. In nucleotide form, the sequence is TGTGCCAGCAGCAAAACGGCAGGGTGGGCCAATCAGCCCCAGCATTTT.